The 30 T cell receptor beta chains presented below share a single source sample, sequenced in a study of blood T cell repertoires in COVID-19. TCRdb's table, derived via immunoSEQ multiplex PCR, lists solely in-frame clones and lacks some. The sample yields roughly 220,000 clones, 88% seen once. The sequencing input was PBMCs or T cells enriched from blood (not recorded which). Source of these receptors: a woman in her 30s who had recovered from COVID-19.

This clone was picked up many times. The chain links TRBV5-1 to TRBJ1-2; maybe TRBD1 (6 bases). Trimming took 4 bases from V and 4 from J, leaving 14 bases between them. Per the germline V gene, CDR1 is SGHRS and CDR2 is YFSETQ. The CDR3 has 14 amino acids. CDR3 protein: CASSPWTARYGYTF. In DNA form, the CDR3 reads TGCGCCAGCAGCCCATGGACAGCGCGCTATGGCTACACCTTC.

This sequence joins TRBV7-6 and TRBJ2-3; no clear D. CDR3 length equals 15 residues. Germline CDR1 is SGHVS and CDR2 is FNYEAQ. Trimming cost V 1 base and J 2 bases, with 10 bases left between them. The CDR3 nucleotides are TGTGCCAGCAGCTTAGTCCCCAGTCACACAGATACGCAGTATTTT. The encoded protein is CASSLVPSHTDTQYF.

This chain links TRBV7-9 with TRBJ1-5; D not resolved. Looked up from germline, CDR1 is SEHNR and CDR2 is FQNEAQ (reference sequence). V was trimmed by 2 bases and J by 5 bases, leaving 10 bases between them. The CDR3 spans 14 residues. CDR3 sequence (DNA): TGTGCCAGCAGCTTATCCCTTTCCGATCAGCCCCAGCATTTT. Translated, it gives CASSLSLSDQPQHF.

This clone has only one observation. The chain is built from TRBV6-6 and TRBJ1-4; D ambiguous. V gave up 6 bases and J gave up 7 bases, with 15 bases separating them. The CDR3 consists of 14 residues. The germline V gene encodes CDR1 MNHNY and CDR2 SVGAGI (reference sequence). CDR3 amino acids: CASRTRGQAEKLFF. The CDR3 coding sequence is TGTGCCAGCAGAACCCGGGGTCAGGCTGAAAAACTGTTTTTT.

This chain joins TRBV6-5 and TRBJ1-1; maybe TRBD1 (6 bases). V was clipped by 7 bases and J by 5 bases, with 17 bases between them. The germline gives CDR1 MNHEY, CDR2 SVGAGI. The CDR3 length is 14 residues. The DNA of the CDR3 is TGTGCCAGCACCGAAAGGACAGTAGGAACTGAAGCTTTCTTT. Protein sequence: CASTERTVGTEAFF.

V usage is TRBV10-3 and J usage is TRBJ1-2, with no clear D. Germline V gene data show CDR1 as ENHRY and CDR2 as SYGVKD. V dropped 2 bases and J dropped 2 bases, with 12 bases sitting between them. The CDR3 runs to 15 residues. CDR3 nucleotides: TGTGCCATCAGTGAGAATGTTGGCGGAAACTATGGCTACACCTTC. It is translated as CAISENVGGNYGYTF.

The chain employs TRBV12-5 and TRBJ1-2; TRBD1 matches at 7 bases. Germline V gene sequence: CDR1 LGHNT, CDR2 FRNRAP. CDR3 size: 15 residues. The junction had 7 bases not matched to a gene; V was cut back by 5 bases and J by 1 base. CDR3 DNA: TGTGCTAGTGGTGGGACAGTCCGCTTTAACTATGGCTACACCTTC. It specifies CASGGTVRFNYGYTF.

The CDR3 sequence: CASSHASGANTIYF. The CDR3 bases are TGTGCCAGCAGCCACGCCAGTGGAGCCAACACCATATATTTT. The rearrangement joins TRBV7-9 to TRBJ1-3, with unresolved D. Germline CDR1 and CDR2: SEHNR and FQNEAQ (reference sequence). This CDR3 has 14 amino acids. The germline V and J ends were trimmed by 5 bases and 7 bases, with 15 bases remaining between them.

The gene calls are TRBV24-1 and TRBJ2-7; TRBD2 is a possible D gene (5 bases). The CDR3 runs 14 residues. Trimming removed 4 bases at V and 2 bases at J, with 11 bases between. Germline values: CDR1 KGHDR, CDR2 SFDVKD. CDR3 in amino acids: CATSEIAGPYEQYF. In nucleotides, the CDR3 is TGTGCCACCAGTGAAATCGCGGGCCCCTACGAGCAGTACTTC.

The V gene is TRBV11-2, the J gene TRBJ1-3; possible D gene TRBD1, 6 bases. Germline V lookup: CDR1 SGHAT, CDR2 FQNNGV. CDR3 length: 17 amino acids. V lost 6 bases to trimming and J lost 0 bases, with 18 bases between them. DNA of the CDR3: TGTGCCAGCAGATCCATACGACAGGAAGACTCTGGAAACACCATATATTTT. It specifies CASRSIRQEDSGNTIYF.

The genes are TRBV2 and TRBJ1-1, with 7 bases identical to TRBD1. The ends lost 5 bases at V and 8 bases at J; junction bases unmatched: 14. CDR3 length: 15 residues. Germline values: CDR1 SNHLY, CDR2 FYNNEI. DNA for the CDR3: TGTGCCAGCAGTCCCGACAGGGACCTAAAAGAGGAAGCTTTCTTT. Translation: CASSPDRDLKEEAFF.

This clone has a single count. The chain employs TRBV11-2 and TRBJ1-4; 8 bases map to TRBD1. Germline V gene sequence: CDR1 SGHAT, CDR2 FQNNGV. V was pared by 4 bases and J by 3 bases, with 7 bases of the junction left unmatched. CDR3 length: 16 amino acids. The CDR3 sequence is CASSSRGTGPNEKLFF. Here the CDR3 DNA reads TGTGCCAGCAGCTCTAGGGGGACAGGACCTAATGAAAAACTGTTTTTT.

The CDR3 loop reads CASSLGGAWGTEAFF. DNA for the CDR3: TGTGCCAGCAGTCTAGGGGGCGCGTGGGGCACTGAAGCTTTCTTT. This chain links TRBV13 with TRBJ1-1; 7 bases are shared with TRBD1. This CDR3 spans 15 amino acids. Germline-derived CDR1 and CDR2 are PRHDT and FYEKMQ (reference sequence). After removal of 6 bases from V and 4 bases from J, the junction contained 11 bases not matched to a gene. Combining the CDR3 with reference TRBV13 and TRBJ1-1 gives the whole variable domain AAGVIQSPRHLIKEKRETATLKCYPIPRHDTVYWYQQGPGQDPQFLISFYEKMQSDKGSIPDRFSAQQFSDYHSELNMSSLELGDSALYFCASSLGGAWGTEAFFGQGTRLTVV.

The chain is built from TRBV4-1 and TRBJ2-7; 9 nucleotides align to TRBD1. V gave up 5 bases and J gave up 1 base; unmatched junction bases: 3. The germline V gene has CDR1 MGHRA and CDR2 YSYEKL. The CDR3 runs 14 residues. CDR3 nucleotides: TGCGCCAGCAGCTTCGACAGGGGGTCCTACGAGCAGTACTTC. It codes for CASSFDRGSYEQYF.

This clone was found once. V is TRBV3-1 (or the pseudogene TRBV3-2) and J is TRBJ2-5; the match to TRBD1 covers 10 bases. V shed 2 bases and J 5 bases; nucleotides not matched to a gene: 2. The CDR3 is made up of 14 amino acids. Germline V gene lookup returns CDR1 LGHDT and CDR2 YNNKEL (reference sequence). The DNA for the CDR3 is TGTGCCAGCAGCCAACCGGGACAGGGGGAGACCCAGTACTTC. This sequence encodes CASSQPGQGETQYF.

The V gene is TRBV19, the J gene TRBJ1-5, with TRBD1 as a possible D gene (6 bases). In germline, CDR1 is LNHDA, CDR2 SQIVND (reference sequence). The CDR3 loop spans 12 amino acids. Trimming left V 5 bases short and J 6 bases short, with 8 bases between. CDR3 region: CASSLQGQPQHF. In nucleotides, the CDR3 is TGTGCCAGTAGTCTACAGGGTCAGCCCCAGCATTTT.

This rearrangement joins TRBV19 to TRBJ1-2, with D possibly being TRBD1 (6 bases). The length of the CDR3 is 14 residues. CDR1 is LNHDA and CDR2 is SQIVND in the germline V gene (reference sequence). Trimming pared 5 bases from V and 8 bases from J, leaving 18 bases between. The CDR3 DNA reads TGTGCCAGTAGTGCGAGGGCAGGGGAAAGCGGCTACACCTTC. Protein: CASSARAGESGYTF. The variable domain in full, with the rest retrieved from reference TRBV19 and TRBJ1-2, is DGGITQSPKYLFRKEGQNVTLSCEQNLNHDAMYWYRQDPGQGLRLIYYSQIVNDFQKGDIAEGYSVSREKKESFPLTVTSAQKNPTAFYLCASSARAGESGYTFGSGTRLTVV.

The chain has TRBV6-2 or TRBV6-3 and TRBJ1-6; no clear D gene. This CDR3 is built from 17 residues. CDR1 is MNHEY and CDR2 is SVGEGT in the germline V gene. V was shortened by 2 bases and J by 7 bases, with 18 bases between the two germline ends. The CDR3 DNA follows: TGTGCCAGCAGTTACGTGGGGAGAGGTTCAGGAAATTCACCCCTCCACTTT. Its protein product is CASSYVGRGSGNSPLHF.

The chain links TRBV5-1 to TRBJ2-7, with D perhaps TRBD1 (6 bases). The V end was cut by 4 bases, the J end by 3 bases, with 14 bases between. Germline V lookup: CDR1 SGHRS, CDR2 YFSETQ. CDR3 length: 14 residues. The CDR3 sequence is CASSPFRGDYEQYF. CDR3 bases: TGCGCCAGCAGCCCGTTCAGGGGCGACTACGAGCAGTACTTC.

The chain uses TRBV4-3 and TRBJ1-3; D is perhaps TRBD1 (6 bases). Germline CDR1 LGHNA, CDR2 YSLEER. Deletions cut 1 base from V and 3 bases from J, with 13 bases between. The CDR3 covers 16 residues. The CDR3 region is CASSQVFAGDGNTIYF. CDR3 coding DNA: TGCGCCAGCAGCCAAGTTTTCGCAGGGGATGGAAACACCATATATTTT.

V usage is TRBV7-6 and J usage is TRBJ2-7, with TRBD1 matching 9 bases. The V and J ends lost 5 bases and 3 bases, in that order; junction bases with no gene match: 2. The CDR3 consists of 13 residues. Germline CDR1 is SGHVS and CDR2 is FNYEAQ. The CDR3 DNA follows: TGTGCCAGCAGCCCGGGACAGGGCTACGAGCAGTACTTC. Amino acids: CASSPGQGYEQYF.

V and J are TRBV7-3 and TRBJ2-3; 10 positions agree with TRBD2. Germline CDR1 SGHTA, CDR2 FQGTGA. The length of the CDR3 is 19 residues. V gave up 3 bases and J gave up 2 bases; unmatched junction bases: 14. Here the CDR3 reads CASSFHALASGGFTDTQYF. DNA of the CDR3: TGTGCCAGCAGCTTTCACGCTTTGGCTAGCGGGGGATTCACAGATACGCAGTATTTT. Filled out from reference TRBV7-3 and TRBJ2-3, the complete variable domain reads GAGVSQTPSNKVTEKGKYVELRCDPISGHTALYWYRQSLGQGPEFLIYFQGTGAADDSGLPNDRFFAVRPEGSVSTLKIQRTERGDSAVYLCASSFHALASGGFTDTQYFGPGTRLTVL.

The chain employs TRBV18 and TRBJ1-4, with 7 bases lining up with TRBD1. Per the germline V gene, CDR1 is KGHSH and CDR2 is LQKENI. This CDR3 is 15 amino acids long. With 5 bases clipped from V and 7 bases from J, the junction kept 10 bases outside the gene matches. The DNA for the CDR3 is TGTGCCAGCTCAACGCGGACAGGCCCAGGTGAAAAACTGTTTTTT. This translates into CASSTRTGPGEKLFF.

The chain carries TRBV28 and TRBJ1-6, with D hard to call. Trimming took 4 bases from V and 7 from J, leaving 20 bases between them. From germline, CDR1 is MDHEN and CDR2 SYDVKM. This CDR3 spans 17 amino acids. CDR3 loop: CASSSIREVFGNSPLHF. The CDR3 bases are TGTGCCAGCAGTTCTATAAGGGAGGTATTTGGGAATTCACCCCTCCACTTT.

V is TRBV4-1 and J is TRBJ2-7; 10 bases map to TRBD1. With 4 bases clipped from V and 1 base from J, the junction kept 7 bases outside the gene matches. CDR3 length equals 16 residues. CDR1 and CDR2 from the germline V gene are MGHRA and YSYEKL. CDR3 amino acids: CASSRTGTGVSYEQYF. DNA for the CDR3: TGCGCCAGCAGCCGAACCGGGACAGGGGTATCCTACGAGCAGTACTTC.

The chain has TRBV27 and TRBJ1-2, with 8 nucleotides matching TRBD1. CDR1 MNHEY and CDR2 SMNVEV come from the germline V gene (reference sequence). There are 14 residues in the CDR3. V shed 3 bases and J 7 bases; nucleotides not matched to a gene: 7. CDR3 loop: CASSFGQGIGGYTF. DNA for the CDR3: TGTGCCAGCAGTTTTGGACAGGGAATAGGTGGCTACACCTTC.

The rearrangement uses TRBV5-8 and TRBJ1-5; possibly TRBD1 for D (6 bases). The V end lost 4 bases, the J end lost 4 bases, and 15 bases lay between the germline ends. The germline V gene has CDR1 SGHTS and CDR2 YDEGEE. This CDR3 is built from 15 residues. The CDR3 is CASSPLDSLNQPQHF. In DNA form, the CDR3 reads TGTGCCAGCAGCCCTCTGGACAGTCTTAATCAGCCCCAGCATTTT.

The chain combines TRBV13 with TRBJ1-2; no reliable D call. Trimming shortened V by 1 base and J by 7 bases, and 22 bases separated the two germline ends. This CDR3 has 17 amino acids. Germline V lookup: CDR1 PRHDT, CDR2 FYEKMQ (reference sequence). CDR3 DNA sequence: TGTGCCAGCAGCTTAGCCCCAAACCCTCCGATTACGGGTGGCTACACCTTC. It is translated as CASSLAPNPPITGGYTF.

The chain combines TRBV7-6 with TRBJ2-1; TRBD2 is a possible D gene (6 bases). The CDR3 is 17 residues long. Trimming removed 5 bases from V and 4 bases from J, with 21 bases in between. CDR1 SGHVS and CDR2 FNYEAQ come from the germline V gene. The CDR3: CASSLEGAAGPYNEQFF. The CDR3 coding sequence is TGTGCCAGCAGCCTAGAAGGGGCGGCGGGGCCTTACAATGAGCAGTTCTTC.

J is TRBJ1-5 and V is TRBV6-5; D remains ambiguous. The CDR3 is 14 amino acids. Germline values: CDR1 MNHEY, CDR2 SVGAGI. The V and J ends lost 7 bases and 3 bases respectively, with 13 bases between them. DNA for the CDR3: TGTGCCAGCAAGTTACTTCCCCTCAATCAGCCCCAGCATTTT. It encodes CASKLLPLNQPQHF.